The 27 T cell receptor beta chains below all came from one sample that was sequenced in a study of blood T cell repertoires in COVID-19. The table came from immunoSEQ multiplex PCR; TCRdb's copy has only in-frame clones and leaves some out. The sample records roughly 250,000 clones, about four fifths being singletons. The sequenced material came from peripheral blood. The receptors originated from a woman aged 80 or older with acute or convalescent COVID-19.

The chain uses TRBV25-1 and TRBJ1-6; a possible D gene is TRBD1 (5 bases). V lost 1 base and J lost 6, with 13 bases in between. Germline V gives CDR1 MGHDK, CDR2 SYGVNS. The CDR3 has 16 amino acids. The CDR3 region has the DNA TGTGCCAGCAGTGAATCCGGTTGGGGCAGTAATTCACCCCTCCACTTT. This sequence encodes CASSESGWGSNSPLHF. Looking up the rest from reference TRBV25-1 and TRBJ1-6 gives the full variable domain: EADIYQTPRYLVIGTGKKITLECSQTMGHDKMYWYQQDPGMELHLIHYSYGVNSTEKGDLSSESTVSRIRTEHFPLTLESARPSHTSQYLCASSESGWGSNSPLHFGNGTRLTVT.

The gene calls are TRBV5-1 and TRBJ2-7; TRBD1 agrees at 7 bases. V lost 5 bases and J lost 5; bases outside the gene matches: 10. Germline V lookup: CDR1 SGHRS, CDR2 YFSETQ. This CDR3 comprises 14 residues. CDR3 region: CASRRDDRADEQYF. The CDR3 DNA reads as TGCGCCAGCAGACGTGACGACAGGGCGGACGAGCAGTACTTC. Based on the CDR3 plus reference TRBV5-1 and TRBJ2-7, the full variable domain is KAGVTQTPRYLIKTRGQQVTLSCSPISGHRSVSWYQQTPGQGLQFLFEYFSETQRNKGNFPGRFSGRQFSNSRSEMNVSTLELGDSALYLCASRRDDRADEQYFGPGTRLTVT.

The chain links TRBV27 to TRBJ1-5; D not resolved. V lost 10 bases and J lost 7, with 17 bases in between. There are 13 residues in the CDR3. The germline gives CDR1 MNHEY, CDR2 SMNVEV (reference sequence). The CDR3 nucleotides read TGTGCCACTTCGGAGAATAGGGAGCAGCCCCAGCATTTT. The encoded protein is CATSENREQPQHF.

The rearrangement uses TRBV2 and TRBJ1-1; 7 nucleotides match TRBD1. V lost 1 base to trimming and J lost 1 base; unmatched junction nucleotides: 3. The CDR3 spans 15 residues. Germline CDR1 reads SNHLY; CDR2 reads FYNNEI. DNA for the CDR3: TGTGCCAGCAGTGAAGACAGGGGACGGAACACTGAAGCTTTCTTT. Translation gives CASSEDRGRNTEAFF.

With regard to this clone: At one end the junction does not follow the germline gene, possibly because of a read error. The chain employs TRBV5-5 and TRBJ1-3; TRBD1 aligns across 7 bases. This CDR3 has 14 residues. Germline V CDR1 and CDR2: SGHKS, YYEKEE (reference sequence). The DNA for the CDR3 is TGTGCCAGCAACTTGTTAGGGGGCGGAGACACCATATATTTT. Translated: CASNLLGGGDTIYF. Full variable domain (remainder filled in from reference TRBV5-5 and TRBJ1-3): DAGVTQSPTHLIKTRGQQVTLRCSPISGHKSVSWYQQVLGQGPQFIFQYYEKEERGRGNFPDRFSARQFPNYSSELNVNALLLGDSALYLCASNLLGGGDTIYFGEGSWLTVV.

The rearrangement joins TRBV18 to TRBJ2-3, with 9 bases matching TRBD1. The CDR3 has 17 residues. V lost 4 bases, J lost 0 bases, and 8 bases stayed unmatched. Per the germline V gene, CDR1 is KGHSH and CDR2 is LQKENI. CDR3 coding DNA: TGTGCCAGCTCACAGACTACAGGGGGCCCTAGCACAGATACGCAGTATTTT. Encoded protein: CASSQTTGGPSTDTQYF.

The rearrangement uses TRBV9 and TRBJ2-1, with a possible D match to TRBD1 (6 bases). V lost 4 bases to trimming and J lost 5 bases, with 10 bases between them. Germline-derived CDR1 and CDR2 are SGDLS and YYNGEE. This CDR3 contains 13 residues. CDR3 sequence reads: CASSTGMHNEQFF. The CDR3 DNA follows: TGTGCCAGCAGCACAGGGATGCACAATGAGCAGTTCTTC.

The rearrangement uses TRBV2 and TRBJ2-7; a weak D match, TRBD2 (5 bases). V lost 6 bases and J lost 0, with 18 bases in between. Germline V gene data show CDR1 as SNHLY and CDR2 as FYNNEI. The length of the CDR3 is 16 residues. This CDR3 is CASRELPGITSYEQYF. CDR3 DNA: TGTGCCAGCAGAGAGCTCCCGGGAATCACCTCCTACGAGCAGTACTTC.

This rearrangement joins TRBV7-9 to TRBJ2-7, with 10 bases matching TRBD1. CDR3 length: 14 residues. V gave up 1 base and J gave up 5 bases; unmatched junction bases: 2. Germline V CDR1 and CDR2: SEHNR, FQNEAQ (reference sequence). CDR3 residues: CASSLGQGAHEQYF. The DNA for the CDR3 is TGTGCCAGCAGCTTAGGACAGGGGGCCCACGAGCAGTACTTC.

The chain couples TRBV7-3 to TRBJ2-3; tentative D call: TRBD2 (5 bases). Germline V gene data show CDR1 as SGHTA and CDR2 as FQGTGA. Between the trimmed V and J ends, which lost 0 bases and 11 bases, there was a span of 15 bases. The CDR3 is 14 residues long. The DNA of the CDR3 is TGTGCCAGCAGCTTAACTGGCTACGGAGGTGGGCAGTATTTT. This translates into CASSLTGYGGGQYF.

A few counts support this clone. The CDR3 DNA sequence: TGTGCCTGGAGTGTTGTTAGCGGGGGGCGTACAGATACGCAGTATTTT. Protein: CAWSVVSGGRTDTQYF. This rearrangement joins TRBV30 to TRBJ2-3; 10 bases agree with TRBD2. Per germline, CDR1 GTSNPN and CDR2 SVGIG (reference sequence). CDR3 size: 16 residues. Trimming at V came to 0 bases and at J to 3 bases, leaving 6 bases not matched to a gene.

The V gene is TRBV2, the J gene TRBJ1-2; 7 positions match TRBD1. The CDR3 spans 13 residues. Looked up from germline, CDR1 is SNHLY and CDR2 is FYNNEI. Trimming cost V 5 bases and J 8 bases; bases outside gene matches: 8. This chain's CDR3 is CASSLGQVGGYTF. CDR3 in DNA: TGTGCCAGCAGTCTCGGACAGGTTGGCGGCTACACCTTC.

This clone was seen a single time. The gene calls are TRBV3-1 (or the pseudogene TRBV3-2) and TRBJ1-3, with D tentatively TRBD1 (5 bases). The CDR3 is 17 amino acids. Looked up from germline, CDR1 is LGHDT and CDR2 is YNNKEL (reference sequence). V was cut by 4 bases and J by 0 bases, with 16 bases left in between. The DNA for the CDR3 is TGTGCCAGCAGCCTACTGTCAACAGGAGCCTCTGGAAACACCATATATTTT. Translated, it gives CASSLLSTGASGNTIYF.

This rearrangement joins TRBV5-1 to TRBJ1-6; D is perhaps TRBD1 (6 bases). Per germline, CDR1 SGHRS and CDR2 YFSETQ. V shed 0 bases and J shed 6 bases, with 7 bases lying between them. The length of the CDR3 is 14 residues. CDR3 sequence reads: CASSLGDINSPLHF. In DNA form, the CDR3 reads TGCGCCAGCAGCTTGGGGGACATTAATTCACCCCTCCACTTT.

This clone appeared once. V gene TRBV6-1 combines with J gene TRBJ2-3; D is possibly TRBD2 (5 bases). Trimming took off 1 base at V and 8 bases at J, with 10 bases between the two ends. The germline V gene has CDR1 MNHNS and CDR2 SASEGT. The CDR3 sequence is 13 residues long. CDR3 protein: CASSEGRGTTQYF. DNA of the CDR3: TGTGCCAGCAGTGAAGGTCGGGGAACTACGCAGTATTTT.

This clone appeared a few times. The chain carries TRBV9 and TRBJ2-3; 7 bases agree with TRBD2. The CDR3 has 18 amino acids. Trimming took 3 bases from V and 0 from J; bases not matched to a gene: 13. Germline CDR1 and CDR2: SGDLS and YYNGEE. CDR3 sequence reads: CASSGTRDFQISTDTQYF. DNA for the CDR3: TGTGCCAGCAGCGGGACTAGGGACTTCCAAATCAGCACAGATACGCAGTATTTT.

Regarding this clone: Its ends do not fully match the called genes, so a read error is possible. The CDR3 DNA is TGTGCCAGCAGGACAGTTACGCAGTATTTT. This encodes CASRTVTQYF. The V and J genes are TRBV2 and TRBJ2-3, with TRBD1 as a possible D gene (5 bases). The germline gives CDR1 SNHLY, CDR2 FYNNEI. CDR3 length equals 10 residues.

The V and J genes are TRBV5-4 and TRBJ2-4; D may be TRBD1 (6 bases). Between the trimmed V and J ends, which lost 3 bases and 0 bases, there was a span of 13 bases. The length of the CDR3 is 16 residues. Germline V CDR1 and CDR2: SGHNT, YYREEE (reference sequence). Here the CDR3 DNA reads TGTGCCAGCAGCTGGGACAACCCACTAGCCAAAAACATTCAGTACTTC. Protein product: CASSWDNPLAKNIQYF.

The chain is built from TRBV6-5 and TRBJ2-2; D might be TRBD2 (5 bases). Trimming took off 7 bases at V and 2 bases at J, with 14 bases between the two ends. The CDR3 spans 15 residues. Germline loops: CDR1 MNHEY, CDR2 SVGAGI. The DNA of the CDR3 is TGTGCCAGCACCCCGAGGGAGACAAACACCGGGGAGCTGTTTTTT. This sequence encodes CASTPRETNTGELFF.

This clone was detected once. The CDR3 coding sequence is TGTGCCAGCAGCTTGCCAGGGTCGGGCACTGAAGCTTTCTTT. Its protein is CASSLPGSGTEAFF. This chain connects TRBV5-5 to TRBJ1-1; tentatively, D is TRBD1 (5 bases). CDR1 is SGHKS, CDR2 YYEKEE, per germline (reference sequence). V was trimmed by 1 base and J by 4 bases, leaving 11 bases between them. CDR3 length: 14 amino acids.

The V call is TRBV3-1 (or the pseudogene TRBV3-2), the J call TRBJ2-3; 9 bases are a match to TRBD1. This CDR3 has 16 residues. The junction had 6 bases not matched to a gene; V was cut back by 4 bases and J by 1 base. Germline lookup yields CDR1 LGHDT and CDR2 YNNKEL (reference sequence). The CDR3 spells CASSLGTGRGTDTQYF. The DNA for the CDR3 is TGTGCCAGCAGCCTCGGGACAGGGAGGGGCACAGATACGCAGTATTTT.

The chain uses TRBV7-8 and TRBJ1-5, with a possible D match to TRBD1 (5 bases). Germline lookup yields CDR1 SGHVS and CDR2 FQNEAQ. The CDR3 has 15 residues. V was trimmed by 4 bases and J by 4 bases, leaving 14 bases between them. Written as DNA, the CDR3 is TGTGCCAGCAGCTCCCAGGGCGGGGGGAATCAGCCCCAGCATTTT. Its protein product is CASSSQGGGNQPQHF.

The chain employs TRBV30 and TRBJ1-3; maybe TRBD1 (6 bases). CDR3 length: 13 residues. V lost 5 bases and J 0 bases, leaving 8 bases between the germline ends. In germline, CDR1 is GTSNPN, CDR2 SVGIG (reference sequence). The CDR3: CAWGTRSGNTIYF. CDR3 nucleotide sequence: TGTGCCTGGGGGACACGCTCTGGAAACACCATATATTTT.

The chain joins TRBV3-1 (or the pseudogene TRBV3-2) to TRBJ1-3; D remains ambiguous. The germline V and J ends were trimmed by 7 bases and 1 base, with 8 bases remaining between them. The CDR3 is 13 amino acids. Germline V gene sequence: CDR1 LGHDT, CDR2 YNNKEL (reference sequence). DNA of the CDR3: TGTGCCAGCAACCACAGATCTGGAAACACCATATATTTT. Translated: CASNHRSGNTIYF.

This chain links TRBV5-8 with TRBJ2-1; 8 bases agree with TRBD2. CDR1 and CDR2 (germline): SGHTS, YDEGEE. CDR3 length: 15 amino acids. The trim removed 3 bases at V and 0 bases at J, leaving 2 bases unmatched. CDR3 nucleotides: TGTGCCAGCAGCTCCCGGGGGGGCTCCTACAATGAGCAGTTCTTC. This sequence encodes CASSSRGGSYNEQFF. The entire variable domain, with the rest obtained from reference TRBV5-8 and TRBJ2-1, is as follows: EAGVTQSPTHLIKTRGQQATLRCSPISGHTSVYWYQQALGLGLQFLLWYDEGEERNRGNFPPRFSGRQFPNYSSELNVNALELEDSALYLCASSSRGGSYNEQFFGPGTRLTVL.

CDR3 sequence (DNA): TGTGCCAGCAGACAGGGAAACTATGGCTACACCTTC. It yields the protein CASRQGNYGYTF. This chain links TRBV3-1 (or the pseudogene TRBV3-2) with TRBJ1-2; D might be TRBD1 (6 bases). V was pared by 6 bases and J by 2 bases, with 7 bases between. Per the germline V gene, CDR1 is LGHDT and CDR2 is YNNKEL (reference sequence). This CDR3 contains 12 residues.

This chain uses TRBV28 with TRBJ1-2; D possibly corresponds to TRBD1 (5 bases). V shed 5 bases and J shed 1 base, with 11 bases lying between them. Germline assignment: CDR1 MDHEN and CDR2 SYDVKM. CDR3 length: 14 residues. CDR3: CASSILTDNYGYTF. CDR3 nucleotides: TGTGCCAGCAGTATATTGACAGATAACTATGGCTACACCTTC.